The following is a T cell receptor beta chain sequence with its context. No antigen is known for it. Treatment denoted: roughly 11-day PBMC culture with coronavirus spike peptide pools or control peptides (ViraFEST assay). The data are from a study of vaccination and CD4 T cells after COVID-19. Study-level information: Typically, post-vaccine samples were obtained a median roughly 70 days after dose two, within a range of 14 to 241.

Study results and limitations: Convalescent participants were relatively few, and none had early post-infection timepoints studied.

This CDR3 comprises 15 residues. The V end was cut by 7 bases, the J end by 2 bases, with 12 bases between. Germline V gene lookup returns CDR1 MNHEY and CDR2 SMNVEV (reference sequence). Sequence data for DNA of cultured CD4+ T cells were generated by the Oncomine TCR Beta short-read assay. TCRdb re-called the PCR reads with MiXCR, one entry per CDR3 protein. The table shows about 9,200 distinct CDR3 sequences, with approximately 50% occurring only once. Sequences were obtained from CD4+ T cells from blood, cultured in vitro. The source of this sequence is a human donor who had recovered from COVID-19. The chain carries TRBV27 and TRBJ2-6; possible D gene TRBD1, 6 bases. CDR3 residues: CASTQQGAGANVLTF. DNA for the CDR3: TGTGCCAGCACTCAACAGGGAGCTGGGGCCAACGTCCTGACTTTC.